This TCR beta chain was recovered during a study of CD8 T cells in Susac syndrome. Germline-derived CDR1 and CDR2 are SQVTM and ANQGSEA. CDR3 size: 11 residues. With 3 bases removed from V and 5 bases from J, the gap between germline ends came to 7 bases. An amount of RNA that ranged from roughly 0.45 to 1 ug was reverse transcribed with random hexamers. TCRdb re-derived calls from the immunoSEQ multiplex PCR reads in MiXCR, one entry per CDR3 protein. The table lists a few hundred thousand distinct CDR3 sequences, 95% of them singletons, with around 0.08% in the top ten. The source of this sequence is a human donor with multiple sclerosis. This chain joins TRBV29-1 and TRBJ2-5; D unclear. The source material was CD4+ T cells from PBMCs. As DNA, the CDR3 is TGCAGCGTTGAGATAGGGGAGACCCAGTACTTC. Encoded protein: CSVEIGETQYF.